Following are 26 T cell receptor beta chains from one sample sequenced in a study of T cell repertoires in cytomegalovirus infection. A single record per CDR3 protein comes from TCRdb applying MiXCR to the reads. The profile shows about half a million distinct CDR3 sequences, 33% of them singletons. These TCRs' antigens remain unknown. The source was cultured PBMCs, collected from culture after CMV antigen stimulation. The receptors here all came from a human donor in good health (CMV status not recorded). Some clones in this sample may be carry-over from other donors' samples.

This sequence joins TRBV6-1 and TRBJ2-5; unclear D gene. Germline V gives CDR1 MNHNS, CDR2 SASEGT. The V end lost 2 bases, the J end lost 4 bases, and 11 bases lay between the germline ends. The CDR3 loop spans 14 amino acids. The CDR3 DNA follows: TGTGCCAGCAGTGAAAGACCGTCGGGAGAGACCCAGTACTTC. It is translated as CASSERPSGETQYF.

This clonotype appeared a few times. The chain employs TRBV5-6 and TRBJ2-3; the match to TRBD2 covers 13 bases. Germline CDR1 reads SGHDT; CDR2 reads YYEEEE. V shed 2 bases, J shed 2 bases, and the junction held 5 bases outside the gene matches. The CDR3 consists of 17 residues. The CDR3, as DNA: TGTGCCAGCAGCTTACCGGGACTAGCGGGATTCACAGATACGCAGTATTTT. Its translation is CASSLPGLAGFTDTQYF.

This clonotype was picked up a small number of times. The rearrangement uses TRBV19 and TRBJ2-2, with D possibly being TRBD2 (6 bases). The ends were cut back, 7 bases at V and 4 bases at J, with 16 bases in the middle. The CDR3 runs to 15 residues. The germline gives CDR1 LNHDA, CDR2 SQIVND (reference sequence). The CDR3 sequence is CASITQAGTTGELFF. The CDR3, as DNA: TGTGCCAGTATCACACAGGCGGGAACCACCGGGGAGCTGTTTTTT.

This clonotype was found a few times. The J gene is TRBJ2-1, the V gene TRBV18; 9 bases line up with TRBD2. Germline V gene sequence: CDR1 KGHSH, CDR2 LQKENI. V shed 2 bases and J 4 bases; nucleotides not matched to a gene: 6. This CDR3 is 16 amino acids long. The CDR3 DNA follows: TGTGCCAGCTCACCAATGAATAGCGGGGGATACAATGAGCAGTTCTTC. Its protein is CASSPMNSGGYNEQFF.

This sequence joins TRBV12-3 or TRBV12-4 and TRBJ2-7; 8 bases are a match to TRBD1. The CDR3 runs 13 residues. Losses at the gene ends were 5 bases for V and 5 bases for J; bases not matched to a gene: 5. CDR3 residues: CASSQGARNEQYF. The CDR3 nucleotides read TGTGCCAGCAGTCAGGGGGCGCGGAACGAGCAGTACTTC.

V and J are TRBV7-2 and TRBJ2-5; no definite D call. Germline loops: CDR1 SGHTA, CDR2 FQGNSA. The length of the CDR3 is 14 residues. Trimming shortened V by 4 bases and J by 2 bases, and 11 bases separated the two germline ends. The CDR3 DNA follows: TGTGCCAGCAGCTCCGGGTGGGAACAAGAGACCCAGTACTTC. It is translated as CASSSGWEQETQYF.

This clonotype was seen once. The chain carries TRBV20-1 and TRBJ1-1, with unresolved D. Looked up from germline, CDR1 is DFQATT and CDR2 is SNEGSKA (reference sequence). The CDR3 has 14 residues. V was pared by 1 base and J by 5 bases, with 14 bases between. CDR3 nucleotide sequence: TGCAGTGCTAGAGCGATGACCGGGTTGACTGAAGCTTTCTTT. Amino acids: CSARAMTGLTEAFF.

The V call is TRBV5-6, the J call TRBJ2-3; 11 nucleotides align to TRBD2. Germline CDR1 is SGHDT and CDR2 is YYEEEE. The CDR3 loop spans 18 amino acids. With 4 bases clipped from V and 6 bases from J, the junction kept 16 bases outside the gene matches. The CDR3 region is CASSPLTTTSGNRDTQYF. The CDR3 DNA reads TGTGCCAGCAGCCCTTTAACTACGACTAGCGGGAACCGCGATACGCAGTATTTT. Supplemented by reference TRBV5-6 and TRBJ2-3, the full variable domain reads DAGVTQSPTHLIKTRGQQVTLRCSPKSGHDTVSWYQQALGQGPQFIFQYYEEEERQRGNFPDRFSGHQFPNYSSELNVNALLLGDSALYLCASSPLTTTSGNRDTQYFGPGTRLTVL.

In its sample, this clonotype was seen many times. This chain uses TRBV7-2 with TRBJ2-7; a possible D gene is TRBD2 (6 bases). CDR3 length equals 13 residues. Per the germline V gene, CDR1 is SGHTA and CDR2 is FQGNSA. The germline V and J ends were trimmed by 3 bases and 4 bases, with 10 bases remaining between them. CDR3: CASSLGGTYEQYV. In DNA, the CDR3 is TGTGCCAGCAGCTTGGGCGGGACGTACGAGCAGTACGTC.

Only a few counts were recorded for this clonotype. This chain links TRBV11-3 with TRBJ2-3; D not resolved. Germline CDR1 is SGHNT and CDR2 is YENEEA. This CDR3 region has 17 residues. V gave up 1 base and J gave up 0 bases, with 14 bases separating them. The CDR3 here is CASSLVLWRSSTDTQYF. The CDR3 nucleotides read TGTGCCAGCAGCTTAGTTCTCTGGCGGTCTAGCACAGATACGCAGTATTTT. The full variable domain, its missing parts supplied by reference TRBV11-3 and TRBJ2-3, is EAGVVQSPRYKIIEKKQPVAFWCNPISGHNTLYWYLQNLGQGPELLIRYENEEAVDDSQLPKDRFSAERLKGVDSTLKIQPAELGDSAVYLCASSLVLWRSSTDTQYFGPGTRLTVL.

The rearrangement links TRBV6-5 to TRBJ2-5; D gene unclear. The length of the CDR3 is 12 residues. Germline V gene data show CDR1 as MNHEY and CDR2 as SVGAGI. With 6 bases removed from V and 0 bases from J, the gap between germline ends came to 5 bases. The CDR3 loop reads CASRKYQETQYF. The CDR3 nucleotides read TGTGCCAGCAGAAAGTACCAAGAGACCCAGTACTTC.

This clonotype was counted only a few times. The chain carries TRBV7-9 and TRBJ2-2; 9 bases match TRBD2. The CDR3 is made up of 15 amino acids. V lost 2 bases to trimming and J lost 5 bases; unmatched junction nucleotides: 3. Looked up from germline, CDR1 is SEHNR and CDR2 is FQNEAQ (reference sequence). The CDR3 spells CASSLQAGGTGELFF. CDR3 sequence (DNA): TGTGCCAGCAGCTTACAAGCGGGAGGAACCGGGGAGCTGTTTTTT.

The V gene is TRBV6-2 or TRBV6-3, the J gene TRBJ2-1; 8 bases fit TRBD1. Losses at the gene ends were 2 bases for V and 6 bases for J; bases not matched to a gene: 3. In germline, CDR1 is MNHEY, CDR2 SVGEGT. CDR3 length equals 14 residues. The CDR3 DNA reads as TGTGCCAGCAGTTACGGGGACAGGTCCAATGAGCAGTTCTTC. Its protein is CASSYGDRSNEQFF.

CDR3 nucleotides: TGCGCCAGCAGCCTGGACAGATCCAACACTGAAGCTTTCTTT. Encoded protein: CASSLDRSNTEAFF. V gene TRBV5-1 combines with J gene TRBJ1-1; a weak D match, TRBD1 (6 bases). V dropped 4 bases and J dropped 2 bases, with 12 bases sitting between them. Per germline, CDR1 SGHRS and CDR2 YFSETQ. The CDR3 length is 14 residues.

V usage is TRBV6-2 or TRBV6-3 and J usage is TRBJ2-7; the match to TRBD2 covers 9 bases. Per germline, CDR1 MNHEY and CDR2 SVGEGT. V lost 6 bases to trimming and J lost 4 bases; unmatched junction nucleotides: 4. The CDR3 totals 13 residues. CDR3 loop: CASSWTSVYEQYF. CDR3 in DNA: TGTGCCAGCAGCTGGACTAGCGTGTACGAGCAGTACTTC.

The V and J genes are TRBV7-2 and TRBJ2-2, with D possibly TRBD2 on 6 matching bases. Germline V CDR1 and CDR2: SGHTA, FQGNSA. CDR3 length: 15 residues. V was cut by 0 bases and J by 6 bases, with 11 bases left in between. The CDR3 sequence is CASSLAGSYPGELFF. The DNA for the CDR3 is TGTGCCAGCAGCTTAGCCGGGAGCTACCCCGGGGAGCTGTTTTTT.

This clonotype has ten or more counts. This chain uses TRBV7-2 with TRBJ1-1; D unclear. The CDR3 loop spans 15 amino acids. The germline gives CDR1 SGHTA, CDR2 FQGNSA. Trimming stripped 5 bases from V and 2 bases from J, with 15 bases between. In DNA form, the CDR3 reads TGTGCCAGCAGCCCAACTCGGACTGTTAACACTGAAGCTTTCTTT. Translating it yields CASSPTRTVNTEAFF.

V usage is TRBV28 and J usage is TRBJ1-1; TRBD1 matches 7 bases. Germline values: CDR1 MDHEN, CDR2 SYDVKM. V dropped 7 bases and J dropped 0; count of bases not matched to a gene: 14. This CDR3 comprises 17 residues. CDR3 region: CASTLKGTVQMNTEAFF. Written as DNA, the CDR3 is TGTGCCAGCACCCTAAAGGGGACAGTCCAAATGAACACTGAAGCTTTCTTT.

J is TRBJ2-5 and V is TRBV19, with TRBD2 as a possible D gene (6 bases). Trimming took off 6 bases at V and 5 bases at J, with 13 bases between the two ends. The CDR3 runs 13 residues. Germline loops: CDR1 LNHDA, CDR2 SQIVND (reference sequence). The CDR3 coding sequence is TGTGCCAGTAGAGGGCGGGGATGGGAGACCCAGTACTTC. Translating gives CASRGRGWETQYF.

This clonotype was seen repeatedly, ten times or more. The chain is built from TRBV7-2 and TRBJ1-4, with D unresolved. Trimming took 0 bases from V and 8 from J, leaving 7 bases between them. Germline-derived CDR1 and CDR2 are SGHTA and FQGNSA. This CDR3 spans 13 amino acids. The CDR3 coding sequence is TGTGCCAGCAGCTTAGCGGGCCCCGAAAAACTGTTTTTT. It encodes CASSLAGPEKLFF.

The chain combines TRBV9 with TRBJ2-1; D is perhaps TRBD2 (7 bases). The CDR3 extends over 14 amino acids. The V and J ends lost 1 base and 7 bases respectively, with 12 bases between them. The germline V gene encodes CDR1 SGDLS and CDR2 YYNGEE. CDR3 residues: CASSVRGGPNEQFF. CDR3 bases: TGTGCCAGCAGCGTAAGGGGGGGCCCAAATGAGCAGTTCTTC.

In this sample, this clonotype turned up a few times. The chain is built from TRBV12-3 or TRBV12-4 and TRBJ2-7, with 9 nucleotides matching TRBD1. CDR3 size: 15 residues. V shed 2 bases, J shed 7 bases, and the junction held 9 bases outside the gene matches. This chain's CDR3 is CASSLFSGQGNEQYF. The CDR3 bases are TGTGCCAGCAGTTTATTTTCGGGACAGGGAAATGAGCAGTACTTC.

CDR3 bases: TGTGCCAGCAGTATAAATAGCGGGAGGGCTGCGACCCAGTACTTC. Translating it yields CASSINSGRAATQYF. The V gene is TRBV12-3 or TRBV12-4, the J gene TRBJ2-5; TRBD2 matches at 11 bases. V was clipped by 5 bases and J by 7 bases; unmatched bases: 9. This CDR3 has 15 residues.

This clonotype came up a few times. The chain joins TRBV7-9 to TRBJ2-2; D is possibly TRBD2 (5 bases). The germline V gene has CDR1 SEHNR and CDR2 FQNEAQ (reference sequence). This CDR3 contains 13 residues. V was cut by 8 bases and J by 6 bases, with 13 bases left in between. CDR3 DNA sequence: TGTGCCAGCGGACTCGTCAGGCCCGGGGAGCTGTTTTTT. Amino acids: CASGLVRPGELFF.

The V call is TRBV4-3, the J call TRBJ2-1; D is unresolved. Germline assignment: CDR1 LGHNA and CDR2 YSLEER. V was clipped by 0 bases and J by 7 bases, with 10 bases between them. The CDR3 has 14 residues. The DNA of the CDR3 is TGCGCCAGCAGCCAAGATCGGTCAGCAAATGAGCAGTTCTTC. Translated, it gives CASSQDRSANEQFF.

The genes are TRBV11-2 and TRBJ2-1; 11 positions match TRBD2. Germline trimming cut 5 bases from V and 8 bases from J; bases unmatched to any gene: 17. Germline V gene lookup returns CDR1 SGHAT and CDR2 FQNNGV. The CDR3 runs to 18 residues. CDR3 coding DNA: TGTGCCAGCAGCGACCGAGGACTAGCGGGCCTTCCTAGGGATGAGCAGTTCTTC. It encodes CASSDRGLAGLPRDEQFF.